The entry below gives a single TCR beta chain sequence along with its context. What it binds is not known. With 60 Vbeta and 13 Jbeta primers, the PCR was carried out. Some clones are missing from TCRdb's copy, which holds only in-frame ones; the method was immunoSEQ multiplex PCR. The sample lists about 150,000 clones; about four fifths were seen once. This specimen belongs to a study of cytomegalovirus exposure and HLA in healthy donors. Study results and limitations: Among immune exposure information, only CMV serostatus was available.

The V end lost 0 bases, the J end lost 7 bases, and 18 bases lay between the germline ends. Germline V gene lookup returns CDR1 SGHVS and CDR2 FQNEAQ. The CDR3 consists of 17 residues. This clonotype was sampled from a man aged 50 or older in good health and CMV-seropositive. Sequencing was performed on PBMCs. V usage is TRBV7-8 and J usage is TRBJ2-2; D may be TRBD2 (6 bases). This chain's CDR3 is CASSLAGPYGRGGELFF. CDR3 coding DNA: TGTGCCAGCAGCTTAGCGGGGCCGTACGGGAGAGGCGGGGAGCTGTTTTTT.